One TCR beta chain is described in this entry. Antigen unknown. The sample originates from a study of beta chain features in type 1 diabetes. Study as a whole: Summed over all samples, the examined sorted cells came to 85 million to 140 million. Broader study findings: Sequencing from cDNA could over-represent high-TCR-expressing cells. A possible short-template PCR bias applies equally to patients and controls.

Sort purity for all populations was recorded as exceeding 98%. Sequenced material consisted of expressed TCRB transcripts (all of the isolated RNA was reverse transcribed). Here immunoSEQ multiplex PCR was the method, and the copy in TCRdb shows in-frame clones only, minus some. The sample contains 400,000 to 600,000 clones, about 29% of which appear only once. Germline-derived CDR1 and CDR2 are SGHDT and YYEEEE. This CDR3 is 15 amino acids long. Trimming cost V 4 bases and J 3 bases; bases outside gene matches: 4. Sequenced material: naive CD4+ T cells from blood. The TCR comes from a man aged 18 to 35 in good health. The chain joins TRBV5-6 to TRBJ2-3, with 11 bases identical to TRBD2. The CDR3 sequence is CASSPSGRNTDTQYF. For the CDR3, the DNA is TGTGCCAGCAGCCCTAGCGGGAGGAATACAGATACGCAGTATTTT.